A selection of T cell receptor beta chains follows, all from one sample in a study of blood T cell repertoires in COVID-19. Profiling relied on immunoSEQ multiplex PCR, and the TCRdb table lists in-frame clones only, not all of them. The sample comprises roughly 250,000 clones, roughly 91% of which are singletons, and around 0.84% rests with the top ten. The specimen was peripheral blood. The receptor set was obtained from a man aged 30 to 39 with acute or convalescent COVID-19. Each CDR3 is given with its conserved first and last residue. The order of the fields is V gene, D gene, J gene, clone size, CDR3 protein, CDR3 DNA. A D gene is named only where the DNA matches it firmly. Some rows have no size entry. The others give once, few or many, or a class for an expanded clone.

v_gene: TRBV7-2
d_gene: .
j_gene: TRBJ2-1
abundance: once
CDR3aa: CASSLTSLGNEQFF
CDR3nt: TGTGCCAGCAGCTTGACATCCCTGGGCAATGAGCAGTTCTTC

v_gene: TRBV5-1
d_gene: TRBD1
j_gene: TRBJ1-1
abundance: .
CDR3aa: CASSRDRLLEAFF
CDR3nt: TGCGCCAGCAGCAGGGACAGACTGCTTGAAGCTTTCTTT

v_gene: TRBV19
d_gene: .
j_gene: TRBJ1-1
abundance: once
CDR3aa: CASRRQQNTEAFF
CDR3nt: TGTGCCAGTAGGCGGCAGCAGAACACTGAAGCTTTCTTT

v_gene: TRBV19
d_gene: .
j_gene: TRBJ2-5
abundance: .
CDR3aa: CASSMAFAAAQETQYF
CDR3nt: TGTGCCAGTAGTATGGCTTTTGCGGCAGCCCAAGAGACCCAGTACTTC

v_gene: TRBV3-1/TRBV3-2
d_gene: .
j_gene: TRBJ1-1
abundance: once
CDR3aa: CASSHTGTIATEAFF
CDR3nt: TGTGCCAGCAGCCACACCGGGACAATTGCTACTGAAGCTTTCTTT

v_gene: TRBV9
d_gene: .
j_gene: TRBJ1-1
abundance: .
CDR3aa: CASSPTGKNTEAFF
CDR3nt: TGTGCCAGCAGCCCCACAGGGAAGAACACTGAAGCTTTCTTT

v_gene: TRBV6-6
d_gene: TRBD1
j_gene: TRBJ2-7
abundance: .
CDR3aa: CASNRGPTYEQYF
CDR3nt: TGTGCCAGCAACAGGGGCCCCACCTACGAGCAGTACTTC

v_gene: TRBV3-1/TRBV3-2
d_gene: .
j_gene: TRBJ1-2
abundance: .
CDR3aa: CASSQDWPGNYGYTF
CDR3nt: TGTGCCAGCAGCCAAGATTGGCCGGGGAACTATGGCTACACCTTC

v_gene: TRBV28
d_gene: TRBD1
j_gene: TRBJ2-4
abundance: once
CDR3aa: CASSIQGVGAKNIQYF
CDR3nt: TGTGCCAGCAGCATCCAGGGGGTCGGGGCCAAAAACATTCAGTACTTC

v_gene: TRBV2
d_gene: .
j_gene: TRBJ2-7
abundance: few
CDR3aa: CARSGLGLSEQYF
CDR3nt: TGTGCCAGGTCTGGACTCGGCCTGAGCGAGCAGTACTTC

v_gene: TRBV2
d_gene: .
j_gene: TRBJ1-4
abundance: once
CDR3aa: CASSVGSNEKLFF
CDR3nt: TGTGCCAGCAGTGTAGGGAGTAATGAAAAACTGTTTTTT

v_gene: TRBV3-1/TRBV3-2
d_gene: TRBD1
j_gene: TRBJ1-1
abundance: .
CDR3aa: CASSQWMAGQGNTEAFF
CDR3nt: TGTGCCAGCAGCCAATGGATGGCGGGACAGGGGAACACTGAAGCTTTCTTT

v_gene: TRBV9
d_gene: TRBD2
j_gene: TRBJ2-2
abundance: .
CDR3aa: CASTLTSGGSGELFF
CDR3nt: TGTGCCAGCACTCTGACTAGCGGGGGGTCCGGGGAGCTGTTTTTT

v_gene: TRBV5-1
d_gene: .
j_gene: TRBJ2-1
abundance: .
CDR3aa: CASSSEGSRNNEQFF
CDR3nt: TGCGCCAGCAGCTCGGAGGGGAGTCGGAACAATGAGCAGTTCTTC

v_gene: TRBV6-1
d_gene: .
j_gene: TRBJ1-6
abundance: .
CDR3aa: CASSENTVYNSPLHF
CDR3nt: TGTGCCAGCAGTGAAAACACCGTATATAATTCACCCCTCCACTTT

v_gene: TRBV29-1
d_gene: TRBD1
j_gene: TRBJ2-1
abundance: few
CDR3aa: CSVTGSSYNEQFF
CDR3nt: TGCAGCGTGACAGGGTCCTCCTACAATGAGCAGTTCTTC

v_gene: TRBV24-1
d_gene: .
j_gene: TRBJ2-1
abundance: few
CDR3aa: CATSEFRRGRPEVYEQFF
CDR3nt: TGTGCCACCAGTGAGTTTCGGAGGGGGCGACCCGAAGTCTATGAGCAGTTCTTC

v_gene: TRBV6-5
d_gene: .
j_gene: TRBJ1-3
abundance: .
CDR3aa: CASSTTGNTIYF
CDR3nt: TGTGCCAGCAGTACAACTGGAAACACCATATATTTT

v_gene: TRBV6-5
d_gene: .
j_gene: TRBJ1-1
abundance: .
CDR3aa: CASSLRENTEAFF
CDR3nt: TGTGCCAGCAGTCTTCGGGAGAACACTGAAGCTTTCTTT

v_gene: TRBV29-1
d_gene: TRBD1
j_gene: TRBJ1-2
abundance: once
CDR3aa: CSVQAYRGRLRGYTF
CDR3nt: TGCAGCGTTCAGGCCTATAGGGGGCGTTTGAGGGGCTACACCTTC

v_gene: TRBV5-1
d_gene: .
j_gene: TRBJ1-1
abundance: .
CDR3aa: CASSLEGGVNTEAFF
CDR3nt: TGCGCCAGCAGCTTGGAGGGAGGGGTGAACACTGAAGCTTTCTTT

v_gene: TRBV6-5
d_gene: .
j_gene: TRBJ1-6
abundance: few
CDR3aa: CATRTVGNTSPLHF
CDR3nt: TGTGCCACCAGGACAGTTGGGAATACTTCACCCCTCCACTTT

v_gene: TRBV5-4
d_gene: TRBD1
j_gene: TRBJ1-6
abundance: .
CDR3aa: CASSLEAGGYSPLHF
CDR3nt: TGTGCCAGCAGCTTGGAGGCAGGGGGCTATTCACCCCTCCACTTT

v_gene: TRBV10-3
d_gene: .
j_gene: TRBJ1-1
abundance: few
CDR3aa: CAISQSQKNTEAFF
CDR3nt: TGTGCCATCAGTCAAAGTCAGAAGAACACTGAAGCTTTCTTT

v_gene: TRBV28
d_gene: TRBD1
j_gene: TRBJ1-6
abundance: .
CDR3aa: CASSPPGTGNSPLHF
CDR3nt: TGTGCCAGCAGTCCTCCCGGGACAGGGAATTCACCCCTCCACTTT

v_gene: TRBV28
d_gene: .
j_gene: TRBJ1-2
abundance: .
CDR3aa: CASSRQAPSFYTF
CDR3nt: TGTGCCAGCAGCCGGCAGGCCCCAAGCTTCTACACCTTC

v_gene: TRBV4-1
d_gene: TRBD2
j_gene: TRBJ2-7
abundance: .
CDR3aa: CASSQGAGGPDEQYF
CDR3nt: TGCGCCAGCAGCCAAGGAGCGGGGGGGCCGGACGAGCAGTACTTC

v_gene: TRBV5-4
d_gene: .
j_gene: TRBJ2-7
abundance: few
CDR3aa: CASSFGGRGINEQYF
CDR3nt: TGTGCCAGCAGCTTTGGTGGGCGGGGTATCAACGAGCAGTACTTC

v_gene: TRBV28
d_gene: .
j_gene: TRBJ2-1
abundance: .
CDR3aa: CASPNSYNEQFF
CDR3nt: TGTGCCAGCCCAAACTCCTACAATGAGCAGTTCTTC

v_gene: TRBV28
d_gene: TRBD1
j_gene: TRBJ1-1
abundance: .
CDR3aa: CASLIQGAGTEAFF
CDR3nt: TGTGCCAGCTTAATTCAGGGGGCCGGCACTGAAGCTTTCTTT

v_gene: TRBV3-1/TRBV3-2
d_gene: TRBD1
j_gene: TRBJ1-1
abundance: .
CDR3aa: CASSHPPTGLRTEAFF
CDR3nt: TGTGCCAGCAGCCACCCCCCGACAGGGTTGAGGACTGAAGCTTTCTTT

v_gene: TRBV5-1
d_gene: .
j_gene: TRBJ2-7
abundance: .
CDR3aa: CASSLVGQPTYEQYF
CDR3nt: TGCGCCAGCAGCTTGGTAGGACAGCCCACCTACGAGCAGTACTTC

v_gene: TRBV12-3/TRBV12-4
d_gene: .
j_gene: TRBJ2-7
abundance: .
CDR3aa: CASRSRTYEQYF
CDR3nt: TGTGCCAGCAGATCTAGGACCTACGAGCAGTACTTC

v_gene: TRBV28
d_gene: TRBD1
j_gene: TRBJ1-5
abundance: .
CDR3aa: CANQDRENQPQHF
CDR3nt: TGTGCCAACCAGGACAGGGAGAACCAGCCCCAGCATTTT

v_gene: TRBV10-2
d_gene: TRBD2
j_gene: TRBJ2-1
abundance: .
CDR3aa: CASSFPGLAGGYNEQFF
CDR3nt: TGCGCCAGCAGTTTCCCGGGACTAGCGGGGGGGTACAATGAGCAGTTCTTC

v_gene: TRBV28
d_gene: TRBD1
j_gene: TRBJ1-3
abundance: .
CDR3aa: CASRTGNRPTGNTIYF
CDR3nt: TGTGCCAGCAGGACAGGGAATAGACCCACTGGAAACACCATATATTTT

v_gene: TRBV27
d_gene: TRBD1
j_gene: TRBJ1-2
abundance: few
CDR3aa: CASSSRTGRDGYTF
CDR3nt: TGTGCCAGCAGTTCGCGGACAGGGCGGGATGGCTACACCTTC

v_gene: TRBV27
d_gene: TRBD1
j_gene: TRBJ2-1
abundance: .
CDR3aa: CASSLSKGANNEQFF
CDR3nt: TGTGCCAGCAGTTTATCGAAGGGGGCTAACAATGAGCAGTTCTTC

v_gene: TRBV15
d_gene: TRBD2
j_gene: TRBJ2-7
abundance: .
CDR3aa: CATSRALSGRAFWEQYF
CDR3nt: TGTGCCACCAGCAGAGCTCTTAGCGGGAGGGCCTTTTGGGAGCAGTACTTC

v_gene: TRBV9
d_gene: .
j_gene: TRBJ2-7
abundance: .
CDR3aa: CASGYLDEQYF
CDR3nt: TGTGCCAGCGGGTATCTAGACGAGCAGTACTTC

v_gene: TRBV15
d_gene: .
j_gene: TRBJ2-7
abundance: .
CDR3aa: CATSRGWGGSSYEQYF
CDR3nt: TGTGCCACCAGCAGAGGCTGGGGCGGCAGCTCCTACGAGCAGTACTTC

v_gene: TRBV7-3
d_gene: .
j_gene: TRBJ2-2
abundance: .
CDR3aa: CASSPRDGRGGLFF
CDR3nt: TGTGCCAGCAGCCCTCGAGACGGGCGGGGCGGGCTGTTTTTT

v_gene: TRBV7-2
d_gene: TRBD2
j_gene: TRBJ2-3
abundance: .
CDR3aa: CASSPGTSGRTTDTQYF
CDR3nt: TGTGCCAGCAGCCCCGGGACTAGCGGGAGGACCACAGATACGCAGTATTTT

v_gene: TRBV6-5
d_gene: .
j_gene: TRBJ1-4
abundance: .
CDR3aa: CASSYSSGGKLFF
CDR3nt: TGTGCCAGCAGTTACTCTAGCGGGGGAAAACTGTTTTTT

v_gene: TRBV18
d_gene: .
j_gene: TRBJ2-5
abundance: few
CDR3aa: CASSPQAAETQYF
CDR3nt: TGTGCCAGCTCACCCCAGGCCGCAGAGACCCAGTACTTC

v_gene: TRBV28
d_gene: .
j_gene: TRBJ1-2
abundance: .
CDR3aa: CARGSALHGYTF
CDR3nt: TGTGCCAGGGGGAGCGCTCTCCATGGCTACACCTTC

v_gene: TRBV5-8
d_gene: .
j_gene: TRBJ1-2
abundance: .
CDR3aa: CASSNPGTGGNYGYTF
CDR3nt: TGTGCCAGCAGCAACCCCGGGACGGGAGGGAACTATGGCTACACCTTC

v_gene: TRBV19
d_gene: TRBD1
j_gene: TRBJ1-2
abundance: once
CDR3aa: CASRVQGVYDYGYTF
CDR3nt: TGTGCCAGTAGGGTACAGGGGGTCTACGACTATGGCTACACCTTC

v_gene: TRBV27
d_gene: TRBD1
j_gene: TRBJ2-3
abundance: .
CDR3aa: CASSDTGEGADTQYF
CDR3nt: TGTGCCAGCAGTGATACAGGGGAAGGCGCAGATACGCAGTATTTT

v_gene: TRBV7-6
d_gene: TRBD1
j_gene: TRBJ1-5
abundance: .
CDR3aa: CASSPDRGNQPQHF
CDR3nt: TGTGCCAGCAGCCCGGACAGGGGCAATCAGCCCCAGCATTTT

v_gene: TRBV20-1
d_gene: .
j_gene: TRBJ2-1
abundance: .
CDR3aa: CSASSGTTTRVEQFF
CDR3nt: TGCAGTGCTAGTAGTGGAACCACTACGCGGGTTGAGCAGTTCTTC

v_gene: TRBV30
d_gene: .
j_gene: TRBJ2-2
abundance: .
CDR3aa: CAWKSGPTGELFF
CDR3nt: TGTGCCTGGAAATCGGGTCCCACCGGGGAGCTGTTTTTT

v_gene: TRBV5-1
d_gene: .
j_gene: TRBJ2-1
abundance: .
CDR3aa: CASSLRDLGSKEQFF
CDR3nt: TGCGCCAGCAGCTTGCGGGACTTAGGGTCTAAGGAGCAGTTCTTC

v_gene: TRBV12-3/TRBV12-4
d_gene: .
j_gene: TRBJ1-1
abundance: .
CDR3aa: CASSFFSTEAFF
CDR3nt: TGTGCCAGCAGTTTTTTCAGCACTGAAGCTTTCTTT

v_gene: TRBV6-5
d_gene: TRBD1
j_gene: TRBJ1-1
abundance: once
CDR3aa: CASSRTGGNTEAFF
CDR3nt: TGTGCCAGCAGTCGGACAGGAGGGAACACTGAAGCTTTCTTT

v_gene: TRBV28
d_gene: .
j_gene: TRBJ2-7
abundance: .
CDR3aa: CATLRIFRGHYEQYF
CDR3nt: TGTGCCACCCTCAGAATTTTCAGGGGTCACTACGAGCAGTACTTC